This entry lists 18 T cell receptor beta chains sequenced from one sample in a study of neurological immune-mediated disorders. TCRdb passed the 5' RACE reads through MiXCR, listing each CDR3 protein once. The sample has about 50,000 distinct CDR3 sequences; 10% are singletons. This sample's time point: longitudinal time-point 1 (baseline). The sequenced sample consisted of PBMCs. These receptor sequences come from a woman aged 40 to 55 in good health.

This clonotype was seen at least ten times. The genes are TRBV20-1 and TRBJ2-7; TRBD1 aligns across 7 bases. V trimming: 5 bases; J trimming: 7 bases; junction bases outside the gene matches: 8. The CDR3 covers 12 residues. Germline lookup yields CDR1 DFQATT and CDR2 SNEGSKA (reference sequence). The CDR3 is CSAFDRVFEQYF. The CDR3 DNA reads TGCAGTGCTTTCGACAGGGTCTTTGAGCAGTACTTC.

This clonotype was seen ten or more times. The CDR3 is CASTLGGELFF. The CDR3, as DNA: TGTGCCAGCACCCTCGGCGGGGAGCTGTTTTTT. The gene calls are TRBV6-2 or TRBV6-3 and TRBJ2-2, with unresolved D. The germline V and J ends were trimmed by 7 bases and 7 bases, with 7 bases remaining between them. Germline V CDR1 and CDR2: MNHEY, SVGEGT. The CDR3 has 11 residues.

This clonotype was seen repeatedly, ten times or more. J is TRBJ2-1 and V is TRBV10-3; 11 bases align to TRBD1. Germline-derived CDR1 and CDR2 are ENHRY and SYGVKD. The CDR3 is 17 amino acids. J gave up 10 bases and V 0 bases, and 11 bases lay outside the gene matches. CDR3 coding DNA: TGTGCCATCAGTGAGTCGTCGGGGACAGGGGGTTCTAGGGAGCAGTTCTTC. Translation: CAISESSGTGGSREQFF.

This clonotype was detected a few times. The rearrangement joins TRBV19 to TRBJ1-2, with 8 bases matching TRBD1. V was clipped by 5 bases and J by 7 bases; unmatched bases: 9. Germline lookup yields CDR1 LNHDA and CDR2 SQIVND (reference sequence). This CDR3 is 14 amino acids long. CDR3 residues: CASSPRTGLAGYTF. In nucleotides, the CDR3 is TGTGCCAGTAGTCCCCGGACAGGGTTGGCTGGCTACACCTTC.

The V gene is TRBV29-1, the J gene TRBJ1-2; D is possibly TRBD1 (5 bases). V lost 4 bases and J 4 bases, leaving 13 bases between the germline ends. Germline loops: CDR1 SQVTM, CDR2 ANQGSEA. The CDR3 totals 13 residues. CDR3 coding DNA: TGCAGCGTTGTAAGGCAGGGTGGCTATGGCTACACCTTC. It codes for CSVVRQGGYGYTF.

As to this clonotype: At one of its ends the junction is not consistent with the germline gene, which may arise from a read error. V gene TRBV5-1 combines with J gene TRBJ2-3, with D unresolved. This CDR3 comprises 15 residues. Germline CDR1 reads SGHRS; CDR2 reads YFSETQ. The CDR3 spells CASSFAGDLTDTHYF. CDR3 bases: TGCGCCAGCAGCTTTGCCGGAGACCTCACAGATACGCATTATTTT.

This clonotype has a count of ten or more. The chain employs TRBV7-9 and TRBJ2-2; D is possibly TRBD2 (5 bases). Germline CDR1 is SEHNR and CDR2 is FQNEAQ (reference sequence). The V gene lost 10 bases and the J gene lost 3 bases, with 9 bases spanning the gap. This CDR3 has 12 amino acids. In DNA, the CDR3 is TGTGCCACCCCCGGGGACACCGGGGAGCTGTTTTTT. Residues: CATPGDTGELFF.

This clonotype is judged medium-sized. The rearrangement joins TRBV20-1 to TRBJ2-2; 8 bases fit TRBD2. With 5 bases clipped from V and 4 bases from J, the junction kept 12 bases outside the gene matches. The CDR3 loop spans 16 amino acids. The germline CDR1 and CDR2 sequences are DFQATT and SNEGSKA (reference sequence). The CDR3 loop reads CSAPVSGSPVTGELFF. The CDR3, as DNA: TGCAGTGCTCCAGTAAGCGGGAGCCCCGTCACCGGGGAGCTGTTTTTT.

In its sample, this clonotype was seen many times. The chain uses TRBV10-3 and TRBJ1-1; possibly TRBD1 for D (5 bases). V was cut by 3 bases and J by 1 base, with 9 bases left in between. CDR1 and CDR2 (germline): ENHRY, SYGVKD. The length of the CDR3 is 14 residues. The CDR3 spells CAISDRGGNTEAFF. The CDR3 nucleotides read TGTGCCATCAGTGATCGCGGGGGGAACACTGAAGCTTTCTTT.

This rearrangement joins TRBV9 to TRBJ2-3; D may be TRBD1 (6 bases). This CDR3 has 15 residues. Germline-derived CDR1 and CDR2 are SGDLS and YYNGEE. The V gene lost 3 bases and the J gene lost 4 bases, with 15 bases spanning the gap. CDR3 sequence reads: CASSARGSEADTQYF. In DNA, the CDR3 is TGTGCCAGCAGCGCCAGGGGTAGCGAGGCAGATACGCAGTATTTT.

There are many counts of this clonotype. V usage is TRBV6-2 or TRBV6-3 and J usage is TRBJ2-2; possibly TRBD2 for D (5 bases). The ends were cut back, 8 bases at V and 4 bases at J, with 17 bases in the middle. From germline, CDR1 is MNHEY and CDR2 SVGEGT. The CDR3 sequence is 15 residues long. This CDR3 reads CASATDRAGTGELFF. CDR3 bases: TGTGCCAGCGCAACGGACCGGGCGGGCACCGGGGAGCTGTTTTTT.

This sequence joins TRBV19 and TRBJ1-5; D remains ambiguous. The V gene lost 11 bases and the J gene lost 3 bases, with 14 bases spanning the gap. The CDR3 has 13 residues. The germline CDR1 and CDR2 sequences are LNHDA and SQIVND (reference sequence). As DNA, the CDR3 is TGTGCCTCCCGAGAACAGCTCAATCAGCCCCAGCATTTT. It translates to CASREQLNQPQHF.

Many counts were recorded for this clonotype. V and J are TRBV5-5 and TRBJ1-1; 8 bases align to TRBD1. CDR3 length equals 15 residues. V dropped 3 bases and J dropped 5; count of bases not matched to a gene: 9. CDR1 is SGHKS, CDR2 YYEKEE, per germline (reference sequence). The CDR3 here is CASSSLTGGDTEAFF. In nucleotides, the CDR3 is TGTGCCAGCAGCTCGCTAACAGGGGGAGATACTGAAGCTTTCTTT.

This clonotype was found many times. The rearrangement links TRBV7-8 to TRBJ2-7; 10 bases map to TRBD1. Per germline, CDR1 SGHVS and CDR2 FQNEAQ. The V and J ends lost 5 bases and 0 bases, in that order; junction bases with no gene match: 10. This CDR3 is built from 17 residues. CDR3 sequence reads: CASSPTGGTGVSYEQYF. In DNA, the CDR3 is TGTGCCAGCAGCCCGACCGGCGGGACAGGGGTCTCCTACGAGCAGTACTTC.

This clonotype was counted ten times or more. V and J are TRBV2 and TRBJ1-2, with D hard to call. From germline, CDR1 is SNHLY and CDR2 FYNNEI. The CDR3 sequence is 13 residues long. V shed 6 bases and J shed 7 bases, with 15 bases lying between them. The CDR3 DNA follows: TGTGCCAGCAGGGGATCGCTGGGCTTTGGCTACACCTTC. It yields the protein CASRGSLGFGYTF.

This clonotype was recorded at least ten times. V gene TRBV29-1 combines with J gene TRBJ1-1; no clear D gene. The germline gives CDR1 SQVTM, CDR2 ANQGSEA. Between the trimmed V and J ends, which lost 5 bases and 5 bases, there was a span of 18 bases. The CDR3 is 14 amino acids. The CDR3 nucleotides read TGCAGCGTTCGGTCGGGATTTGGGGTGACTGAAGCTTTCTTT. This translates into CSVRSGFGVTEAFF.

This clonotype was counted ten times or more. CDR3 nucleotide sequence: TGTGCCAGCAGCCCCGCTGGGACTAGCGGGAATAATGAGCAGTTCTTC. Amino acid sequence: CASSPAGTSGNNEQFF. This chain joins TRBV6-2 or TRBV6-3 and TRBJ2-1, with 13 bases fitting TRBD2. Germline assignment: CDR1 MNHEY and CDR2 SVGEGT. The CDR3 has 16 residues. The junction had 9 bases not matched to a gene; V was cut back by 6 bases and J by 7 bases.

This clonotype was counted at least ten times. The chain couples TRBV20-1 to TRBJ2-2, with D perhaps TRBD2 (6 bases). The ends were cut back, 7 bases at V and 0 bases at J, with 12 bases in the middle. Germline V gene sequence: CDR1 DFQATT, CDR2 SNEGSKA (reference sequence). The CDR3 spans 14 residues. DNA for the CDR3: TGCAGTGTTACGGGGGAAACGAACACCGGGGAGCTGTTTTTT. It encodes CSVTGETNTGELFF.